Each of the 5 T cell receptor beta chains below was sequenced from the same sample in a study of early T cells in non-severe SARS-CoV-2 infection. A single record per CDR3 protein comes from TCRdb applying MiXCR to the 5' RACE reads. The sample consists of tens of thousands of distinct CDR3 sequences, roughly 6% of them appearing once. The sequencing sample was made of whole blood. The receptors originated from an adult who was a healthcare worker with PCR-confirmed SARS-CoV-2 infection or an uninfected control (not recorded which).

This clonotype was seen only a few times. The V call is TRBV6-5, the J call TRBJ2-5; TRBD2 is a possible D gene (7 bases). Trimming removed 7 bases from V and 5 bases from J, with 14 bases in between. CDR3 length: 13 amino acids. Germline V gene lookup returns CDR1 MNHEY and CDR2 SVGAGI. The CDR3 loop is CASTLRGGETQYF. CDR3 DNA sequence: TGTGCCAGCACCCTAAGGGGGGGGGAGACCCAGTACTTC.

This clonotype was observed a few times. This CDR3 is CASSSHTYNGYTF. CDR3 nucleotide sequence: TGTGCCAGCAGCTCCCATACTTACAATGGCTACACCTTC. V gene TRBV6-5 combines with J gene TRBJ1-2; no definite D call. Germline V gives CDR1 MNHEY, CDR2 SVGAGI. Between the trimmed V and J ends, which lost 6 bases and 6 bases, there was a span of 14 bases. CDR3 length: 13 amino acids.

The chain combines TRBV29-1 with TRBJ2-5, with D hard to call. Trimming took off 4 bases at V and 4 bases at J, with 10 bases between the two ends. CDR3 length equals 12 residues. The germline gives CDR1 SQVTM, CDR2 ANQGSEA. DNA for the CDR3: TGCAGCGTTGTCCTTCCGGCAGAGACCCAGTACTTC. Translation gives CSVVLPAETQYF.

This clonotype was observed a handful of times. This chain joins TRBV20-1 and TRBJ2-1; 8 bases align to TRBD2. CDR3 length: 14 amino acids. CDR1 is DFQATT and CDR2 is SNEGSKA in the germline V gene (reference sequence). V lost 2 bases and J lost 6; bases outside the gene matches: 6. CDR3 protein: CSARSWREVNEQFF. The CDR3 DNA follows: TGCAGTGCTAGATCTTGGCGGGAGGTCAATGAGCAGTTCTTC.

This clonotype was found many times. The CDR3 here is CASSSTSGGYQETQYF. In DNA form, the CDR3 reads TGTGCCAGCAGCTCGACTAGCGGGGGCTACCAAGAGACCCAGTACTTC. The J gene is TRBJ2-5, the V gene TRBV5-4, with TRBD2 matching 12 bases. This CDR3 region has 16 residues. V lost 3 bases, J lost 0 bases, and 3 bases stayed unmatched. From germline, CDR1 is SGHNT and CDR2 YYREEE (reference sequence).